What follows describes a single TCR beta chain. This sample is drawn from a study of blood T cell repertoires in COVID-19. This CDR3 is built from 18 residues. V shed 1 base and J 3 bases; nucleotides not matched to a gene: 14. Germline V CDR1 and CDR2: SGHVS, FQNEAQ. Profiling relied on immunoSEQ multiplex PCR, and the TCRdb table lists in-frame clones only, not all of them. The sample lists about 220,000 clones, roughly 85% seen once, with about 4% in the top ten. Sequencing was done on a sample of PBMCs or T cells enriched from blood (not recorded which). The clonotype comes from a woman between 35 and 50 years old with acute COVID-19. This chain links TRBV7-8 with TRBJ1-1; TRBD1 aligns across 7 bases. The CDR3 DNA reads as TGTGCCAGCAGCTTAGAACGAATTGTAACAGGGGCGGACACTGAAGCTTTCTTT. Translating gives CASSLERIVTGADTEAFF.